This is a list of T cell receptor beta chains from one sample in a study of cytomegalovirus exposure and HLA in healthy donors. Generated by immunoSEQ multiplex PCR, the TCRdb table keeps only in-frame clones and is missing some. With around 210,000 clones in the sample, the ten largest clones hold roughly 1.1%. The sample consisted of PBMCs. The receptors stem from a girl between 2 and 10 years old in good health and CMV-seropositive. Both conserved end residues are part of each CDR3. A D gene is named only where the DNA matches it firmly.

TRBV15	TRBD1	TRBJ2-7	TGTGCCACCAGCCCTCGACAGGGTGGCGAGCAGTACTTC	CATSPRQGGEQYF
TRBV30	-	TRBJ2-5	TGTGCCTGGCAGGGGTTGGAGACCCAGTACTTC	CAWQGLETQYF
TRBV5-5	TRBD1	TRBJ2-7	TGTGCCAGCAGCTTCCCCGGACAGGGGGTCTACGAGCAGTACTTC	CASSFPGQGVYEQYF
TRBV19	-	TRBJ2-3	TGTGCCAGTAGTATAGATGGCCCAGATACGCAGTATTTT	CASSIDGPDTQYF
TRBV19	-	TRBJ1-1	TGTGCCAGTAGTATTGGGTCGGGACTAGGTGAAGCTTTCTTT	CASSIGSGLGEAFF
TRBV4-1	-	TRBJ1-1	TGCGCCACCCGGCAGGACACTGAAGCTTTCTTT	CATRQDTEAFF
TRBV7-9	-	TRBJ2-1	TGTGCCAGCAACCCCGGAGGTAAGGAACCATTGGAGCAGTTCTTC	CASNPGGKEPLEQFF
TRBV6-1	TRBD2	TRBJ2-3	TGTGCCAGCAGTAGAGAGGGACTAGACGGCGGTACGCAGTATTTT	CASSREGLDGGTQYF
TRBV5-1	TRBD2	TRBJ2-2	TGCGCCAGCAGCTTACTGGGACTAGCGGACGGGGAGCTGTTTTTT	CASSLLGLADGELFF
TRBV30	-	TRBJ2-1	TGTGCCTGGAGTGCCTCGCGGGTTATCGATGAGCAGTTCTTC	CAWSASRVIDEQFF
TRBV27	-	TRBJ2-7	TGTGCCAGCAGTTTGCGACACCCATCCTACGAGCAGTACTTC	CASSLRHPSYEQYF
TRBV6-6	-	TRBJ2-1	TGTGCCAGCAGTTACTGGCCTGAAGGGCGAGGGGAGCAGTTCTTC	CASSYWPEGRGEQFF
TRBV7-8	-	TRBJ1-1	TGTGCCAGCAGCTCGGGGGGGAACACTGAAGCTTTCTTT	CASSSGGNTEAFF
TRBV5-1	-	TRBJ2-2	TGCGCCAGCAGCTTGTTCCGGGACACCATGGTATTGAACACCGGGGAGCTGTTTTTT	CASSLFRDTMVLNTGELFF
TRBV7-2	-	TRBJ1-1	TGTGCCAGCAGCACGAGGGGGGGCGTCGCTGAAGCTTTCTTT	CASSTRGGVAEAFF
TRBV7-8	TRBD2	TRBJ2-7	TGTGCCAGCAGCTTATCCCAGAGCGGGACCTACGAGCAGTACTTC	CASSLSQSGTYEQYF
TRBV11-2	-	TRBJ2-7	TGTGCCAGCAGCTTCTTCAGGGCATACGAGCAGTACTTC	CASSFFRAYEQYF
TRBV7-9	-	TRBJ2-7	TGTGCCAGCAGCTATGCGAGGAGGGGGGGCGAGCAGTACTTC	CASSYARRGGEQYF
TRBV27	TRBD1	TRBJ1-2	TGTGCCAGCAGCCCAGGGGGATATGGCTACACCTTC	CASSPGGYGYTF
TRBV19	-	TRBJ2-5	TGTGCCAGTAGTCTACATAGCGGAGAGACCCAGTACTTC	CASSLHSGETQYF
TRBV5-5	-	TRBJ1-5	TGTGCCAGCAGCGAGGTACAAATAAATCAGCCCCAGCATTTT	CASSEVQINQPQHF
TRBV19	-	TRBJ2-2	TGTGCCAGTAGTATAGACGGCACCGGGGAGCTGTTTTTT	CASSIDGTGELFF
TRBV7-9	TRBD2	TRBJ2-1	TGTGCCAGCAGCCCCCAGGGACTAGCGGGAGCCAATGAGCAGTTCTTC	CASSPQGLAGANEQFF
TRBV7-2	-	TRBJ1-4	TGTGCCAGCAGTACGACAGTAACTAATGAAAAACTGTTTTTT	CASSTTVTNEKLFF
TRBV6-4	TRBD2	TRBJ2-1	TGTGCCGACCCCCCGGGTCCCCTAGCGGCTCACAATGAGCAGTTCTTC	CADPPGPLAAHNEQFF
TRBV28	TRBD2	TRBJ2-7	TGTGCCAGCAGTTCCCTGGGTAGCGGGAACGACGAGCAGTACTTC	CASSSLGSGNDEQYF
TRBV5-6	TRBD1	TRBJ2-3	TGTGCCAGCAGCTTAGGGGGCGCGGCAGATACGCAGTATTTT	CASSLGGAADTQYF
TRBV10-1	TRBD2	TRBJ2-1	TGCGCCAGCAGTGATGGAATAGCGGGGGGTCCGGGCAATGAGCAGTTCTTC	CASSDGIAGGPGNEQFF
TRBV5-1	TRBD1	TRBJ1-4	TGCGCCAGCAGCTCAGACAGGGCAACTAATGAAAAACTGTTTTTT	CASSSDRATNEKLFF
TRBV1	-	TRBJ2-7	TGTACGGGAGGCACCTACGAGCAGTACTTC	CTGGTYEQYF
TRBV30	-	TRBJ1-1	TGTGCCTGGAGTGAACAGAAAGCTTTCTTT	CAWSEQKAFF
TRBV7-2	-	TRBJ2-7	TGTGCCAGCAGCTTACAGTGGGAGGACTACGAGCAGTACTTC	CASSLQWEDYEQYF
TRBV7-2	TRBD1	TRBJ2-7	TGTGCCAGTTCGACAGGGACCGCCTACGAGCAGTACTTC	CASSTGTAYEQYF
TRBV6-4	TRBD2	TRBJ2-1	TGTGCCAGCAGTGTCGGACTAGCGGACAATGAGCAGTTCTTC	CASSVGLADNEQFF
TRBV28	TRBD2	TRBJ2-7	TGTGCCAGCAGTTTAGGACTAGCGGAACTCTACGAGCAGTACTTC	CASSLGLAELYEQYF
TRBV28	-	TRBJ2-1	TGTGCCAGCAGTTCTGGGGCCTCGAATGAGCAGTTCTTC	CASSSGASNEQFF
TRBV11-2	TRBD1	TRBJ2-7	TGTGCCAGCAGCTTAGCACTGGACAGGGGTTTCTACGAGCAGTACTTC	CASSLALDRGFYEQYF